The sequence of this T cell receptor (beta chain) was determined in a study of shared clonotypes between healthy human individuals. Study outcomes and limitations: The low donor count limited represented genetic and exposure-history diversity.

The germline V gene encodes CDR1 MGHRA and CDR2 YSYEKL. The CDR3 has 15 residues. Trimming took 4 bases from V and 3 from J, leaving 16 bases between them. Regarding this clone: Its antigen is still unknown.

Generated by immunoSEQ multiplex PCR, the TCRdb table keeps only in-frame clones and is missing some. The table shows about 2 million clones, with around 95% occurring only once. Donation came from healthy HIV-negative adults that had no recent acute infections or vaccinations. Adults of Caucasian background living in Nashville, Tennessee made up all donors. This receptor was obtained from a man between 18 and 29 years old in good health. J is TRBJ2-7 and V is TRBV4-1; tentative D call: TRBD1 (6 bases). The sequenced material came from naive CD4+ T cells sorted from blood. Subset described: CD45RA+ positively selected. CDR3 sequence: CASSRTGYGLYEQYF. For the CDR3, the DNA is TGCGCCAGCAGCCGAACAGGGTACGGGCTCTACGAGCAGTACTTC.